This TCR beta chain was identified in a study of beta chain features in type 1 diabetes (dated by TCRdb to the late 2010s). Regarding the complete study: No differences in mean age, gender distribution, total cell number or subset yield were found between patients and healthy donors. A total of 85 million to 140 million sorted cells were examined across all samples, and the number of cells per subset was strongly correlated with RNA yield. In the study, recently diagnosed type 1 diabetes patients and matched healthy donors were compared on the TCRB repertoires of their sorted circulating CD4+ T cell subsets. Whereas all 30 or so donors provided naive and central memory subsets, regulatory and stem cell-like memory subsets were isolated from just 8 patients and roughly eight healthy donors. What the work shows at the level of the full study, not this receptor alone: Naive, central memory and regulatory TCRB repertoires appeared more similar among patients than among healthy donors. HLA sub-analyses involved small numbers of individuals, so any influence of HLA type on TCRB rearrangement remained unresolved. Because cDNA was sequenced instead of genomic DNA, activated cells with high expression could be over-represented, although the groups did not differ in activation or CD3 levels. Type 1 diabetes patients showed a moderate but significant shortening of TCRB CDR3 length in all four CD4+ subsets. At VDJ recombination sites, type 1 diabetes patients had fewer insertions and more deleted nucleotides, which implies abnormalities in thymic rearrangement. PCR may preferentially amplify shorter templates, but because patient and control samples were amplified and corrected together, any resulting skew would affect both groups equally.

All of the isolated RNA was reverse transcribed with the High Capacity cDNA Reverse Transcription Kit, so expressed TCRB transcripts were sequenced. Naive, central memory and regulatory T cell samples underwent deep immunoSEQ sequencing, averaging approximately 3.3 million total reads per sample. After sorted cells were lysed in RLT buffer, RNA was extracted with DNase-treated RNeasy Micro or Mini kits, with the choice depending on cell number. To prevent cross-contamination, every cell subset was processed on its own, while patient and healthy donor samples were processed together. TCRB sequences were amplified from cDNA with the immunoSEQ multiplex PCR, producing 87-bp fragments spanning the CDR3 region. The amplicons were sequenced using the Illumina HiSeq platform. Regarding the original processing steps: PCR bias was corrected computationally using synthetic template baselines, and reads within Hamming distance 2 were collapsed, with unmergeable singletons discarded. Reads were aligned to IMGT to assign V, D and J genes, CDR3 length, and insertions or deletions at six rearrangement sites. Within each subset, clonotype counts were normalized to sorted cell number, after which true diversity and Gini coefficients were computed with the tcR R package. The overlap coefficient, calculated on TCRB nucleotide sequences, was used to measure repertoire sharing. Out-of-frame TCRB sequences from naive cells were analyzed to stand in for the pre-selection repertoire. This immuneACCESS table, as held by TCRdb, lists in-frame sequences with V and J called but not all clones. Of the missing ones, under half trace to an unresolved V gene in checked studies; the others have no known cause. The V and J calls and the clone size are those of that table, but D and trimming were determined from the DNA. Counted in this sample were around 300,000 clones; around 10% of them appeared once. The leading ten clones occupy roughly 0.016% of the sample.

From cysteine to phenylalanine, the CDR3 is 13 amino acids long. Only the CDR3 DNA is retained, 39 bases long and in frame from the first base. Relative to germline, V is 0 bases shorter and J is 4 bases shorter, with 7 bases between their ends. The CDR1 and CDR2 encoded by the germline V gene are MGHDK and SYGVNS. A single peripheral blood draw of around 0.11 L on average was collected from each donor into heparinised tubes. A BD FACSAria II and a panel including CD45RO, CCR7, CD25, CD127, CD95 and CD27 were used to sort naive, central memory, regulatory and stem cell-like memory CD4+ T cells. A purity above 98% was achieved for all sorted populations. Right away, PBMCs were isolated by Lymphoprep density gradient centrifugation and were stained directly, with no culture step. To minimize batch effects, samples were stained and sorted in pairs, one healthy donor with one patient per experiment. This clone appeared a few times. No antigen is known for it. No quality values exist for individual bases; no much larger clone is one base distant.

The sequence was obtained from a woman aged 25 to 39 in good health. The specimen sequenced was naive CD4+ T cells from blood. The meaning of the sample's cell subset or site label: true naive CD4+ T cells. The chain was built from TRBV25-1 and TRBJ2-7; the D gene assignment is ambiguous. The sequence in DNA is TGTGCCAGCAGTGAATATCCGGGTTACGAGCAGTACTTC. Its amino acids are CASSEYPGYEQYF.